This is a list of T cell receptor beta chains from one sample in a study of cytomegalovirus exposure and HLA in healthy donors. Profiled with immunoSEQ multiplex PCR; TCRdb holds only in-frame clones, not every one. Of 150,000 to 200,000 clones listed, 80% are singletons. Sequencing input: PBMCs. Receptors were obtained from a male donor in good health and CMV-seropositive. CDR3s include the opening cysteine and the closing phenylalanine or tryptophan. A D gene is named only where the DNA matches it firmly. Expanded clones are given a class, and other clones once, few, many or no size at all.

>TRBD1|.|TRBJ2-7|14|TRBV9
TGTGCCAGCAGCGCCGCCGGGACAGTATACGAGCAGTACTTC
CASSAAGTVYEQYF
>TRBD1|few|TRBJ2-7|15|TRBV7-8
TGTGCCAGCACCCAAAGGTCAGGGGGCTTAGGCGAGCAGTACTTC
CASTQRSGGLGEQYF
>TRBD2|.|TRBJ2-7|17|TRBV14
TGTGCCAGCGGCCAAGGGACTAGCGGGGGGAGCTCCTACGAGCAGTACTTC
CASGQGTSGGSSYEQYF
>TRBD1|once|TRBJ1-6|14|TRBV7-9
TGTGCCAGCGTACAAGGGACAGGGCTATCACCCCTCCACTTT
CASVQGTGLSPLHF
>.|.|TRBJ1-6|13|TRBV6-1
TGTGCCAGCAGTGTCCAGGCTGATTCACCCCTCCACTTT
CASSVQADSPLHF
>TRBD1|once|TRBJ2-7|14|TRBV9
TGTGCCAGCAGCGCGGGGACAGGGGGTTACGAGCAGTACTTC
CASSAGTGGYEQYF
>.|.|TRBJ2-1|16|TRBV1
TGCACCAGCAGCCAAGACCGGACGGGGGAGGGAAATGAGCAGTTCTTC
CTSSQDRTGEGNEQFF
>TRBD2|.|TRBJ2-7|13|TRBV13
TGTGCCAGCAGCCGAGGGACTACCTACGAGCAGTACTTC
CASSRGTTYEQYF
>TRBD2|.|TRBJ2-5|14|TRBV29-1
TGCAGCGAGCAGACTAGCGGGAGTGGAGAGACCCAGTACTTC
CSEQTSGSGETQYF
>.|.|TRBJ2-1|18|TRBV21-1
TGTGCCAGCAGCAAAGAACCCCCCGTAGCGGGAGCCTACAATGAGCAGTTCTTC
CASSKEPPVAGAYNEQFF
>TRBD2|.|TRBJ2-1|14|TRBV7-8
TGTGCCAGCAGACCTAGCGGGAGATACGGGGAGCAGTTCTTC
CASRPSGRYGEQFF
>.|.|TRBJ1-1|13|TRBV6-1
TGTGCCAGCAGTGCACAACTGAACACTGAAGCTTTCTTT
CASSAQLNTEAFF
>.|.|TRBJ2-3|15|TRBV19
TGTGCCAGTAGTGTACAGGGTGCTAGCACAGATACGCAGTATTTT
CASSVQGASTDTQYF
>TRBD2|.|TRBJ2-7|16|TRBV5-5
TGTGCCAGCACCTCGGGACTAGCGGGAGCGAGGGACGAGCAGTACTTC
CASTSGLAGARDEQYF
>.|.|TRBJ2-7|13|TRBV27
TGTGCCAGCAGCTGGACAGAGCGCGACGAGCAGTACTTC
CASSWTERDEQYF
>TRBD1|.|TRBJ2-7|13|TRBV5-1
TGCGCCAGCAGCACGGACAGGGGTGACGAGCAGTACTTC
CASSTDRGDEQYF
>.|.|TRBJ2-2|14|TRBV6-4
TGTGCCAGCAGCCCGGACTTGAACACCGGGGAGCTGTTTTTT
CASSPDLNTGELFF
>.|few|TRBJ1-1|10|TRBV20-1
TGCAGTGCGTACAGGGTTGAAGCTTTCTTT
CSAYRVEAFF
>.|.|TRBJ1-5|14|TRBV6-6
TGTGCCAGCAGTTACTCGGCAGGGCGTCAGCCCCAGCATTTT
CASSYSAGRQPQHF
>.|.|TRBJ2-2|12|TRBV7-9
TGTGCCAGCAGCGCTGAGGCCGGGGAGCTGTTTTTT
CASSAEAGELFF
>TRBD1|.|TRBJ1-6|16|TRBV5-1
TGCGCCAGCAGCGCAGCTCAGGGGGCAGGAAATTCACCCCTCCACTTT
CASSAAQGAGNSPLHF
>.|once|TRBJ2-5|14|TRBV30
TGTGCCTGGAGTGTAGGCCAGGGCATTGAGACCCAGTACTTC
CAWSVGQGIETQYF